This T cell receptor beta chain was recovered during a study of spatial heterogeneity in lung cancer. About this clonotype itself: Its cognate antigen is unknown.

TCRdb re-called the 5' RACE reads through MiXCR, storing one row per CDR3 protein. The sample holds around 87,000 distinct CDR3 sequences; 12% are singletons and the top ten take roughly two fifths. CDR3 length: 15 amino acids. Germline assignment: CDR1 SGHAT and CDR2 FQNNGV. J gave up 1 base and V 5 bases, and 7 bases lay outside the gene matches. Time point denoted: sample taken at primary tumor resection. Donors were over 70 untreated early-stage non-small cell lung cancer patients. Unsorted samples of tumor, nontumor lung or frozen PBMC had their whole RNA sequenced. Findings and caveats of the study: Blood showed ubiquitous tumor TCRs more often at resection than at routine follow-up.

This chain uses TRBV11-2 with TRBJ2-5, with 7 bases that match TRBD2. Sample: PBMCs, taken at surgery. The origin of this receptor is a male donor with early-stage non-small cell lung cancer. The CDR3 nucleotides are TGTGCCAGCAGCGTTCGAGCGGGACTCCAAGAGACCCAGTACTTC. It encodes CASSVRAGLQETQYF.